The 10 T cell receptor beta chains listed next were all sequenced from one sample in a study of shared clonotypes between healthy human individuals. Assay: immunoSEQ multiplex PCR; the TCRdb copy retains only in-frame clones and omits some. The table shows 2,500,000 or so clones, with 93% occurring only once. The source material was naive CD4+ T cells from PBMCs. Sample subset: CD45RA+ positively selected. These receptors were collected from a man aged 18-30 years in good health. Some clones in this sample may be carry-over from other donors' samples.

J is TRBJ2-1 and V is TRBV29-1, with D uncertain. Germline CDR1 SQVTM, CDR2 ANQGSEA. The CDR3 contains 16 residues. V was shortened by 4 bases and J by 1 base, with 17 bases between the two germline ends. The CDR3 coding sequence is TGCAGCGTTGTAATATCTCTCCTAGGGTCCTACAATGAGCAGTTCTTC. Residues: CSVVISLLGSYNEQFF.

This clone was counted once. The chain recombines TRBV15 with TRBJ2-1; D is ambiguous. Per germline, CDR1 LNHNV and CDR2 YYDKDF (reference sequence). V lost 2 bases and J 11 bases, leaving 10 bases between the germline ends. This CDR3 has 12 amino acids. The DNA for the CDR3 is TGTGCCACCAGCAGACCGCTCTCGAAGCAGTTCTTC. Its translation is CATSRPLSKQFF.

The rearrangement links TRBV11-3 to TRBJ1-1; maybe TRBD1 (5 bases). Germline CDR1 is SGHNT and CDR2 is YENEEA. V was trimmed by 8 bases and J by 2 bases, leaving 12 bases between them. The length of the CDR3 is 13 residues. CDR3 sequence reads: CASLMRGNTEAFF. In nucleotides, the CDR3 is TGTGCCAGCTTGATGAGGGGTAACACTGAAGCTTTCTTT.

The chain recombines TRBV5-1 with TRBJ2-4; tentatively, D is TRBD1 or TRBD2 (5 bases each). The CDR3 covers 16 residues. Per the germline V gene, CDR1 is SGHRS and CDR2 is YFSETQ. V lost 0 bases and J lost 6, with 16 bases in between. CDR3 nucleotide sequence: TGCGCCAGCAGCTTGGAGAGTGTTCGGGGCACAAACATTCAGTACTTC. Protein product: CASSLESVRGTNIQYF.

V gene TRBV27 combines with J gene TRBJ2-7; perhaps D is TRBD1 or TRBD2 (5 bases each). Trimming removed 1 base at V and 4 bases at J, with 11 bases between. CDR3 size: 14 residues. From germline, CDR1 is MNHEY and CDR2 SMNVEV (reference sequence). The CDR3 here is CASSLFRGAYEQYF. CDR3 coding DNA: TGTGCCAGCAGTTTATTCCGAGGGGCTTACGAGCAGTACTTC.

The rearrangement links TRBV15 to TRBJ2-5; the match to TRBD1 covers 11 bases. V dropped 0 bases and J dropped 5; count of bases not matched to a gene: 11. The CDR3 contains 18 residues. The germline V gene encodes CDR1 LNHNV and CDR2 YYDKDF (reference sequence). The CDR3 loop is CATSRDLWTGGARETQYF. CDR3 in DNA: TGTGCCACCAGCAGAGATCTCTGGACAGGGGGCGCCCGTGAGACCCAGTACTTC.

The chain couples TRBV7-2 to TRBJ2-1, with 9 bases fitting TRBD2. CDR1 is SGHTA and CDR2 is FQGNSA in the germline V gene. J lost 4 bases, V lost 6 bases, and 13 bases had no gene match. The CDR3 length is 17 residues. CDR3: CASRMRDDLAGYNEQFF. CDR3 DNA sequence: TGTGCCAGCAGGATGAGGGACGACCTAGCGGGATACAATGAGCAGTTCTTC. Full variable domain (outside the CDR3, taken from reference TRBV7-2 and TRBJ2-1): GAGVSQSPSNKVTEKGKDVELRCDPISGHTALYWYRQSLGQGLEFLIYFQGNSAPDKSGLPSDRFSAERTGGSVSTLTIQRTQQEDSAVYLCASRMRDDLAGYNEQFFGPGTRLTVL.

This clone was seen a few times. The same CDR3 is also encoded by other DNA sequences in this sample. This sequence joins TRBV6-5 and TRBJ1-2; D possibly corresponds to TRBD1 (5 bases). This CDR3 region has 11 residues. V dropped 5 bases and J dropped 4 bases, with 5 bases sitting between them. Germline V gives CDR1 MNHEY, CDR2 SVGAGI. CDR3 loop: CASSDSYGYTF. The CDR3 DNA reads TGTGCCAGCAGTGACAGCTATGGCTACACCTTC.

The chain joins TRBV7-9 to TRBJ2-2; a weak D match, TRBD1 (6 bases). The CDR3 has 13 residues. Germline CDR1 SEHNR, CDR2 FQNEAQ (reference sequence). Trimming stripped 8 bases from V and 1 base from J, with 8 bases between. The CDR3 DNA sequence: TGTGCCAGCGCGACAGGGAACACCGGGGAGCTGTTTTTT. As protein: CASATGNTGELFF.

V gene TRBV14 combines with J gene TRBJ2-7; possibly TRBD1 for D (6 bases). The V end was cut by 2 bases, the J end by 5 bases, with 16 bases between. The CDR3 is 15 residues long. Germline V gives CDR1 SGHDN, CDR2 FVKESK. The CDR3 region is CASSQYRTGLDEQYF. In DNA form, the CDR3 reads TGTGCCAGCAGCCAATATAGAACAGGGTTGGACGAGCAGTACTTC. Using reference TRBV14 and TRBJ2-7 for the parts outside the CDR3, the full variable domain is EAGVTQFPSHSVIEKGQTVTLRCDPISGHDNLYWYRRVMGKEIKFLLHFVKESKQDESGMPNNRFLAERTGGTYSTLKVQPAELEDSGVYFCASSQYRTGLDEQYFGPGTRLTVT.